This T cell receptor (beta chain) came from a study of graft-versus-host responses after intestinal transplantation. Study in general: Multivisceral, liver-intestinal, or isolated intestinal transplants were performed in recipients. Among the recipients, all got anti-thymocyte globulin induction and then tacrolimus and steroids for 3 to 4 years.

Remarks on this clone: As yet, its antigen is unknown. The junction departs from germline at one end; a sequencing error may be responsible.

Study-wide findings and caveats: High graft-versus-host to host-versus-graft T cell clonal ratios marked allografts of patients with graft-donor macrochimerism.

Sequencing was performed with immunoSEQ multiplex PCR; in TCRdb, only in-frame clones are kept and a portion is missing. The data show around 36,000 clones, about 96% seen once. The sequenced sample was unstimulated CD8+ T cells sorted from spleen or lymph node cells, obtained before transplant. The receptor comes from a human donor who was the organ donor for an intestinal transplant.

CDR3 nucleotide sequence: TGTGCCAGCAGCGACGGGACAGGGTACGATATGCAGTATTTT. Translating it yields CASSDGTGYDMQYF. The chain carries TRBV7-9 and TRBJ2-3; 9 nucleotides match TRBD1. The CDR3 consists of 14 residues. Germline V gives CDR1 SEHNR, CDR2 FQNEAQ (reference sequence).